Listed below are T cell receptor beta chains from one sample, sequenced in a study of blood T cell repertoires in COVID-19. Sequenced by immunoSEQ multiplex PCR; TCRdb stores in-frame clones only, minus some. This table has 200,000 or so clones, 80% to 90% appearing once. Sequencing was carried out using peripheral blood. All receptors derive from a woman older than 75 with acute or convalescent COVID-19. CDR3s include the opening cysteine and the closing phenylalanine or tryptophan. Each record gives: J gene, CDR3 length, D gene, clone size, V gene, CDR3 DNA, CDR3 protein. A D gene is named only where the DNA matches it firmly. Clone size is shown for a subset of rows, as once, few, many or a class of expanded clone.

j_gene: TRBJ2-1; len: 13; d_gene: TRBD2; abundance: .; v_gene: TRBV12-5; CDR3nt: TGTGCTAGTGGACTAGCGGTTTACAATGAGCAGTTCTTC; CDR3aa: CASGLAVYNEQFF
j_gene: TRBJ1-5; len: 13; d_gene: .; abundance: .; v_gene: TRBV12-3/TRBV12-4; CDR3nt: TGTGCCAGCAGTTTGCAGGGAGGTCAGCCCCAGCATTTT; CDR3aa: CASSLQGGQPQHF
j_gene: TRBJ2-7; len: 15; d_gene: .; abundance: .; v_gene: TRBV5-1; CDR3nt: TGCGCCAGCAGCTTGGAGAGGGTCTCTCCCTACGAGCAGTACTTC; CDR3aa: CASSLERVSPYEQYF
j_gene: TRBJ1-2; len: 16; d_gene: .; abundance: once; v_gene: TRBV25-1; CDR3nt: TGTGCCAGCAGCCGTACCCAGGGCAGGTGGGACTATGGCTACACCTTC; CDR3aa: CASSRTQGRWDYGYTF
j_gene: TRBJ2-2; len: 15; d_gene: TRBD1; abundance: .; v_gene: TRBV18; CDR3nt: TGTGCCAGCTCACCTAGACAGGGCAGGACCGGGGAGCTGTTTTTT; CDR3aa: CASSPRQGRTGELFF
j_gene: TRBJ2-1; len: 15; d_gene: TRBD1; abundance: .; v_gene: TRBV6-5; CDR3nt: TGTGCCAGCAGTAGGGGGACAGGGGGCGAGAATGAGCAGTTCTTC; CDR3aa: CASSRGTGGENEQFF
j_gene: TRBJ2-4; len: 15; d_gene: TRBD1; abundance: .; v_gene: TRBV3-1/TRBV3-2; CDR3nt: TGTGCCAGCAGCTTCCAGGACAGGTCGTGGGACATTCAGTACTTC; CDR3aa: CASSFQDRSWDIQYF
j_gene: TRBJ1-1; len: 14; d_gene: TRBD1; abundance: .; v_gene: TRBV29-1; CDR3nt: TGCAGCGTTGGGGACAGGACCGCGAACACTGAAGCTTTCTTT; CDR3aa: CSVGDRTANTEAFF
j_gene: TRBJ1-2; len: 14; d_gene: .; abundance: few; v_gene: TRBV5-1; CDR3nt: TGCGCCAGCAGCGAGGACAGCTCTAACTATGGCTACACCTTC; CDR3aa: CASSEDSSNYGYTF
j_gene: TRBJ1-2; len: 12; d_gene: .; abundance: .; v_gene: TRBV9; CDR3nt: .; CDR3aa: CASSFGQGALTF
j_gene: TRBJ2-5; len: 15; d_gene: .; abundance: few; v_gene: TRBV10-1; CDR3nt: TGCGCCAGCAGTGGCGTTGCGGGGGCCAGGGAGACCCAGTACTTC; CDR3aa: CASSGVAGARETQYF
j_gene: TRBJ2-5; len: 15; d_gene: .; abundance: .; v_gene: TRBV9; CDR3nt: TGTGCCAGCAGAGGGCCCGGGAACAGACAAGAGACCCAGTACTTC; CDR3aa: CASRGPGNRQETQYF
j_gene: TRBJ2-3; len: 14; d_gene: TRBD2; abundance: .; v_gene: TRBV19; CDR3nt: TGTGCCAGTAGCGGGGGGGACTGGGCAGATACGCAGTATTTT; CDR3aa: CASSGGDWADTQYF
j_gene: TRBJ1-1; len: 14; d_gene: .; abundance: .; v_gene: TRBV30; CDR3nt: TGTGCCTGGAACCTGGACGGGGAGAACACTGAAGCTTTCTTT; CDR3aa: CAWNLDGENTEAFF
j_gene: TRBJ2-3; len: 14; d_gene: .; abundance: .; v_gene: TRBV19; CDR3nt: TGTGCCAGTAGTAAGAGGACAAGCACAGATACGCAGTATTTT; CDR3aa: CASSKRTSTDTQYF
j_gene: TRBJ1-2; len: 14; d_gene: .; abundance: .; v_gene: TRBV27; CDR3nt: TGTGCCAGCACCACAAACCGGGAAAACTATGGCTACACCTTC; CDR3aa: CASTTNRENYGYTF